Sequencing of this TCR beta chain was carried out in a study of blood T cell repertoires in COVID-19. Study-wide background: The samples span acute and convalescent COVID-19 from the United States, Italy and Spain.

Clones were read by immunoSEQ multiplex PCR, and TCRdb kept only the in-frame ones, dropping some. Among over 25,000 clones listed, approximately 85% were seen once. The J segment lost 5 bases and the V segment lost 1 base, leaving 2 bases of the junction unmatched. CDR3 length equals 14 residues. Germline values: CDR1 SGHVS, CDR2 FQNEAQ. The sequenced sample was peripheral blood. The chain employs TRBV7-8 and TRBJ1-5; the match to TRBD1 covers 7 bases. The receptor was isolated from a human donor in a cohort sampled during active COVID-19. CDR3 region: CASSLGQGYQPQHF. The CDR3 DNA reads TGTGCCAGCAGCTTAGGACAGGGTTATCAGCCCCAGCATTTT.